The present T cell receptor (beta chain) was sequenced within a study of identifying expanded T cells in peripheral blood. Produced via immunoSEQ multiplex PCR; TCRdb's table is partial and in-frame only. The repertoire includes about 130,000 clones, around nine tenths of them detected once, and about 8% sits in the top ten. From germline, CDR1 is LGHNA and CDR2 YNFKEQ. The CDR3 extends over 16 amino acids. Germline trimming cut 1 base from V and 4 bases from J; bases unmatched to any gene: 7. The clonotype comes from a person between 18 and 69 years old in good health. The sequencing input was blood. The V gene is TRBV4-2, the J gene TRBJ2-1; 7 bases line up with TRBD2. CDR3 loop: CASSQASSGPYNEQFF. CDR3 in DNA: TGTGCCAGCAGCCAAGCTTCTAGCGGCCCATACAATGAGCAGTTCTTC.